The rows below give T cell receptor beta chains drawn from one sample of a study of T-cell memory formation after mild COVID-19. TCRdb itself ran the 5' RACE reads through MiXCR, one entry per CDR3 protein. Found here are around 250,000 distinct CDR3 sequences, 15% of them singletons; the top ten hold 2% to 2.5%. Sequences were obtained from PBMCs or a T cell subset sorted from them (not recorded which). The origin of the receptors is an adult woman who had mild COVID-19 (a few samples of this study predate the infection). Cell type and time point are not known. CDR3s include the opening cysteine and the closing phenylalanine or tryptophan. A D gene is named only where the DNA matches it firmly. For some rows the clone size is stated as once, few or many, or as a class when expanded; others skip it.

cdr3_aa cdr3_nt v_call d_call clone_size j_call
CASSRDWGGNAYEQYF TGTGCCAGCTCCCGTGACTGGGGAGGGAACGCCTACGAGCAGTACTTC TRBV18 TRBD2 few TRBJ2-7
CASSLGTGFTGELFF TGTGCCAGCAGTTTAGGGACGGGGTTCACCGGGGAGCTGTTTTTT TRBV27 - - TRBJ2-2
CASSQQGQVLSGNTIYF TGTGCCAGCAGCCAACAAGGACAGGTTCTCTCTGGAAACACCATATATTTT TRBV9 TRBD1 - TRBJ1-3
CSAEGTSGMDTQYF TGCAGTGCTGAGGGGACTAGCGGGATGGATACGCAGTATTTT TRBV20-1 TRBD2 - TRBJ2-3
CASSFLGGTAYEQYF TGTGCCAGCAGCTTCCTCGGGGGGACGGCTTACGAGCAGTACTTC TRBV7-9 TRBD2 few TRBJ2-7
CASSVGGLTTYEQYF TGTGCCAGCAGCGTAGGAGGACTAACGACATACGAGCAGTACTTC TRBV9 - few TRBJ2-7
CASRISGANVLTF TGTGCCAGCAGGATCTCTGGGGCCAACGTCCTGACTTTC TRBV12-3/TRBV12-4 - - TRBJ2-6
CASSGQGDQPQHF TGTGCCAGCTCTGGACAGGGGGATCAGCCCCAGCATTTT TRBV18 TRBD1 - TRBJ1-5
CASSESQHGVLTGELFF TGTGCCAGCAGTGAAAGTCAACATGGGGTATTAACCGGGGAGCTGTTTTTT TRBV25-1 - few TRBJ2-2
CASSVVGSGGAGETQYF TGTGCCAGCAGCGTAGTAGGTAGCGGGGGGGCCGGAGAGACCCAGTACTTC TRBV9 TRBD2 - TRBJ2-5
CASSLGTSNSEQFF TGTGCCAGCAGCCTTGGGACTAGCAACAGTGAGCAGTTCTTC TRBV3-1 TRBD2 - TRBJ2-1
CASSLEGVGANVLTF TGCGCCAGCAGCTTGGAGGGGGTTGGGGCCAACGTCCTGACTTTC TRBV5-1 - medium-sized TRBJ2-6
CASSVIAGGPYEQYF TGTGCCAGTAGTGTAATAGCGGGAGGTCCCTACGAGCAGTACTTC TRBV19 TRBD2 few TRBJ2-7
CAWTLGQVATNEKLFF TGTGCCTGGACCCTAGGACAGGTTGCAACTAATGAAAAACTGTTTTTT TRBV30 TRBD1 - TRBJ1-4
CASKDRDNYQPQHF TGTGCCAGTAAAGACCGGGACAATTATCAGCCCCAGCATTTT TRBV19 - once TRBJ1-5
CASGFRGSRLRNIQYF TGTGCCAGCGGGTTCAGGGGATCGAGACTTAGAAACATTCAGTACTTC TRBV4-2 - many TRBJ2-4
CASSLQGGSREQYF TGTGCCAGCAGCTTACAGGGGGGTTCGAGAGAGCAGTACTTC TRBV7-3 - - TRBJ2-7
CASIGPLRGTEAFF TGTGCCAGCATCGGGCCCCTCAGGGGGACTGAAGCTTTCTTT TRBV2 TRBD1 - TRBJ1-1
CASSPSAGAADTQYF TGTGCCAGCAGCCCTAGCGCGGGAGCGGCAGATACGCAGTATTTT TRBV7-7 TRBD2 few TRBJ2-3
CASSFGGQATGNTIYF TGTGCCAGCAGTTTCGGGGGACAGGCAACTGGAAACACCATATATTTT TRBV12-3/TRBV12-4 TRBD1 - TRBJ1-3
CASSLGGGRARDTQYF TGTGCCAGCAGCTTAGGTGGCGGGAGGGCCCGAGATACGCAGTATTTT TRBV7-2 TRBD2 many TRBJ2-3
CSVARGTGFPGELFF TGCAGCGTGGCAAGGGGGACAGGGTTTCCCGGGGAGCTGTTTTTT TRBV29-1 TRBD1 few TRBJ2-2
CASSRTQAGNSPLHF TGTGCCAGCAGCCGGACCCAGGCCGGTAATTCACCCCTCCACTTT TRBV9 - few TRBJ1-6
CAIPGPGMGGAQYF TGTGCCATCCCGGGACCCGGGATGGGCGGGGCGCAGTATTTT TRBV12-3/TRBV12-4 - - TRBJ2-3
CASSLRQGTGNTIYF TGTGCCAGCAGCTTGAGGCAGGGGACCGGAAACACCATATATTTT TRBV7-6 - - TRBJ1-3
CASSPTGKSYEQYF TGTGCCAGCAGCCCGACAGGGAAATCCTACGAGCAGTACTTC TRBV7-3 TRBD1 few TRBJ2-7
CATSDPQGGGTGELFF TGTGCCACCAGTGATCCCCAGGGGGGGGGCACCGGGGAGCTGTTTTTT TRBV24-1 - - TRBJ2-2
CASRIGSENYGYTF TGCGCCAGCAGAATTGGGTCGGAAAACTATGGCTACACCTTC TRBV5-1 - - TRBJ1-2
CASSPPYVLTF TGTGCCAGCAGCCCCCCCTACGTCCTGACTTTC TRBV7-9 - - TRBJ2-6
CASSLETGQAFF TGCGCCAGCAGCTTGGAGACAGGGCAAGCTTTCTTT TRBV5-1 TRBD1 many TRBJ1-1
CASSQDPGGGELFF TGTGCCAGCAGCCAAGATCCAGGCGGCGGGGAGCTGTTTTTT TRBV4-2 - few TRBJ2-2
CSASTSGDYEQYF TGCAGTGCTAGCACTAGCGGCGACTACGAGCAGTACTTC TRBV20-1 TRBD2 few TRBJ2-7
CASSMLGTQYF TGTGCCAGTAGTATGTTGGGTACGCAGTATTTT TRBV19 - - TRBJ2-3
CASSGARTATDTQYF TGCGCCAGCAGTGGTGCACGGACAGCGACAGATACGCAGTATTTT TRBV5-1 - - TRBJ2-3
CASSFDRDNEQFF TGTGCCAGCAGCTTCGATCGAGACAATGAGCAGTTCTTC TRBV11-3 - - TRBJ2-1
CASSVGPGGNEQFF TGTGCCAGCAGCGTAGGGCCAGGTGGTAATGAGCAGTTCTTC TRBV9 - many TRBJ2-1
CASSSRTSQETQYF TGTGCCAGCAGCTCCCGGACCTCACAAGAGACCCAGTACTTC TRBV3-1 - few TRBJ2-5
CASSPGQGPSNQPQHF TGTGCCAGCAGCCCCGGACAGGGCCCTAGCAATCAGCCCCAGCATTTT TRBV6-1 TRBD1 few TRBJ1-5
CASSPRGRSSGRSSVGELFF TGTGCCAGCAGTCCCAGGGGGCGGTCTAGCGGGAGATCATCAGTCGGGGAGCTGTTTTTT TRBV6-5 TRBD2 - TRBJ2-2
CASSSSGRANEQFF TGTGCCAGCAGTTCTAGCGGGAGGGCCAATGAGCAGTTCTTC TRBV12-3/TRBV12-4 TRBD2 many TRBJ2-1
CASSRGRDTQYF TGTGCCAGTTCCAGGGGGCGAGATACGCAGTATTTT TRBV19 TRBD1 - TRBJ2-3
CASSPSGDYGYTF TGCGCCAGCAGCCCATCAGGGGACTATGGCTACACCTTC TRBV5-1 - few TRBJ1-2
CASSPQSSTDTQYF TGTGCCAGCAGCCCACAGTCTAGCACAGATACGCAGTATTTT TRBV7-2 - many TRBJ2-3
CSAKLAGVGEQFF TGCAGTGCAAAACTAGCGGGAGTTGGGGAGCAGTTCTTC TRBV20-1 TRBD2 few TRBJ2-1
CASRRTSANTGELFF TGTGCCAGCAGAAGGACTAGCGCGAACACCGGGGAGCTGTTTTTT TRBV6-6 TRBD2 few TRBJ2-2
CASSLPGPSTDTQYF TGTGCCAGCAGCCTCCCGGGTCCTAGCACAGATACGCAGTATTTT TRBV7-9 - few TRBJ2-3
CATSREAGPLTSTDTQYF TGTGCCACCAGCAGAGAAGCGGGACCCCTGACTAGCACAGATACGCAGTATTTT TRBV15 TRBD2 once TRBJ2-3
CASSYRGQDTGELFF TGCGCCAGCAGCTACAGGGGCCAAGACACCGGGGAGCTGTTTTTT TRBV5-1 TRBD1 few TRBJ2-2
CASSLGGGAGTDTQYF TGCGCCAGCAGCTTAGGTGGAGGGGCGGGCACAGATACGCAGTATTTT TRBV5-1 - - TRBJ2-3
CATSDPTTGTPYNEQFF TGTGCCACCAGTGATCCTACGACAGGGACACCCTACAATGAGCAGTTCTTC TRBV24-1 TRBD1 - TRBJ2-1
CASSSSLAGWDEQFF TGTGCCAGCAGTTCCTCACTAGCGGGATGGGATGAGCAGTTCTTC TRBV12-3/TRBV12-4 TRBD2 - TRBJ2-1
CASSDWDQPQHF TGTGCCAGCAGCGATTGGGATCAGCCCCAGCATTTT TRBV3-1 - - TRBJ1-5
CASSSERGEQYF TGCGCCAGCAGCTCGGAGCGGGGTGAGCAGTACTTC TRBV5-1 TRBD2 many TRBJ2-7
CASSPHGSAYTQYF TGTGCCAGCAGCCCCCACGGGAGTGCGTATACGCAGTATTTT TRBV3-1 - few TRBJ2-3